These T cell receptor beta chains were read from a single sample in a study of blood T cell repertoires in COVID-19. Profiling relied on immunoSEQ multiplex PCR, and the TCRdb table lists in-frame clones only, not all of them. This sample has 200,000 to 250,000 clones, with just over 90% found just once. Sequenced input: PBMCs or T cells enriched from blood (not recorded which). The receptors come from a woman aged 18-35 years who had recovered from COVID-19. CDR3s include the opening cysteine and the closing phenylalanine or tryptophan. Each record gives: CDR3 length, clone size, V gene, D gene, J gene, CDR3 protein, CDR3 DNA. A D gene is named only where the DNA matches it firmly. Some rows have no size entry. The others give once, few or many, or a class for an expanded clone.

>17|.|TRBV13|TRBD1|TRBJ1-2
CASSSSSGTGVNYGYTF
TGTGCCAGCAGCTCAAGTAGCGGGACAGGGGTCAACTATGGCTACACCTTC
>14|once|TRBV9|.|TRBJ1-1
CASSLEAKGVTTFF
TGTGCCAGCAGCCTCGAAGCCAAGGGGGTGACGACTTTCTTT
>13|few|TRBV5-1|.|TRBJ1-1
CASSLGLNTEAFF
TGCGCCAGCAGCCTGGGGCTTAACACTGAAGCTTTCTTT
>16|.|TRBV18|.|TRBJ2-7
CASSAGGNRVINEQYF
TGTGCCAGCTCTGCCGGCGGTAACCGGGTCATTAACGAGCAGTACTTC
>15|medium-sized|TRBV6-2/TRBV6-3|TRBD2|TRBJ2-1
CASSLRLAGADEQFF
TGTGCCAGCAGTCTTCGACTAGCGGGAGCGGATGAGCAGTTCTTC
>13|.|TRBV3-1/TRBV3-2|.|TRBJ1-2
CASSQPGLHGYTF
TGTGCCAGCAGCCAGCCCGGGTTACATGGCTACACCTTC
>16|.|TRBV2|TRBD2|TRBJ2-3
CASSARTSGSTDTQYF
TGTGCCAGCAGTGCCAGGACTAGCGGGAGCACAGATACGCAGTATTTT
>13|.|TRBV7-9|TRBD1|TRBJ2-2
CASTSGGTGELFF
TGTGCCAGCACTTCAGGGGGTACCGGGGAGCTGTTTTTT
>15|.|TRBV19|.|TRBJ1-6
CASSIAGLNNSPLHF
TGTGCCAGTAGTATTGCAGGACTGAATAATTCACCCCTCCACTTT
>14|once|TRBV9|.|TRBJ2-7
CASSVESGGGEQYF
TGTGCCAGCAGCGTAGAGTCAGGAGGAGGCGAGCAGTACTTC
>14|.|TRBV5-1|.|TRBJ2-2
CASSKLPDTGELFF
TGCGCCAGCAGCAAATTACCGGACACCGGGGAGCTGTTTTTT
>16|.|TRBV6-4|TRBD1|TRBJ2-7
CASSAPGQGAPYEQYF
TGTGCCAGCAGTGCCCCGGGACAGGGGGCTCCATACGAGCAGTACTTC
>13|few|TRBV6-4|.|TRBJ1-5
CASSSGGNQPQHF
TGTGCCAGCAGTAGCGGGGGCAATCAGCCCCAGCATTTT
>13|.|TRBV30|TRBD2|TRBJ2-1
CASTSGGEDEQFF
TGTGCCTCGACTAGCGGGGGGGAAGATGAGCAGTTCTTC
>16|once|TRBV13|.|TRBJ1-2
CASSLGSRQSDYGYTF
TGTGCCAGCAGCTTAGGTTCTCGACAGTCGGACTATGGCTACACCTTC
>16|.|TRBV28|TRBD1|TRBJ1-1
CASSWTGGLRNTEAFF
TGTGCCAGCAGTTGGACAGGGGGCCTAAGGAACACTGAAGCTTTCTTT
>11|.|TRBV28|.|TRBJ1-4
CASSPEEKLFF
TGTGCCAGCAGTCCAGAAGAAAAACTGTTTTTT
>16|.|TRBV28|.|TRBJ1-3
CASSSYGGSGGNTIYF
TGTGCCAGCAGTTCCTATGGGGGGTCGGGTGGAAACACCATATATTTT
>17|.|TRBV18|.|TRBJ1-2
CASSPDQTVDANYGYTF
TGTGCCAGCTCACCAGATCAGACAGTCGATGCGAACTATGGCTACACCTTC
>13|.|TRBV7-2|.|TRBJ1-1
CASSLEGTLEAFF
TGTGCCAGCAGCTTGGAGGGGACCCTCGAAGCTTTCTTT
>14|.|TRBV27|.|TRBJ2-7
CASSPQTASYEQYF
TGTGCCAGCAGTCCTCAGACAGCCTCCTACGAGCAGTACTTC
>15|.|TRBV6-1|.|TRBJ1-6
CASSELDRDNSPLHF
TGTGCCAGCAGTGAATTAGATCGGGATAATTCACCCCTCCACTTT
>18|.|TRBV4-3|TRBD1|TRBJ1-2
CASSQGTGHDPSVYGYTF
TGCGCCAGCAGCCAAGGGACAGGCCATGACCCTAGTGTCTATGGCTACACCTTC
>11|.|TRBV27|.|TRBJ2-1
CASSAGDEQFF
TGTGCCAGCAGTGCGGGCGATGAGCAGTTCTTC
>15|.|TRBV9|.|TRBJ2-1
CASSVDSYLGNEQFF
TGTGCCAGCAGCGTAGACTCTTACCTCGGCAATGAGCAGTTCTTC
>15|.|TRBV19|.|TRBJ2-1
CASSMIDREDNEQFF
TGTGCCAGTAGTATGATTGACAGGGAGGACAATGAGCAGTTCTTC
>13|once|TRBV7-3|.|TRBJ1-1
CASSGAGGTEAFF
TGTGCCAGCAGTGGGGCCGGTGGCACTGAAGCTTTCTTT
>15|few|TRBV5-4|TRBD1|TRBJ1-4
CASSLKHRGNEKLFF
TGTGCCAGCAGCTTGAAACACAGGGGGAATGAAAAACTGTTTTTT
>16|.|TRBV10-1|.|TRBJ1-1
CASSERQRAFYTEAFF
TGCGCCAGCAGTGAACGACAGCGAGCGTTTTACACTGAAGCTTTCTTT
>16|.|TRBV5-1|TRBD1|TRBJ2-7
CASSLGRQGTTYEQYF
TGCGCCAGCAGCTTGGGTCGACAGGGAACCACGTACGAGCAGTACTTC
>15|.|TRBV5-1|.|TRBJ2-2
CASSLEAGNTGELFF
TGCGCCAGCAGCTTGGAGGCAGGGAACACCGGGGAGCTGTTTTTT
>15|once|TRBV5-5|TRBD1|TRBJ2-3
CASSSEGTAADTQYF
TGTGCCAGCAGCTCCGAGGGGACAGCCGCGGATACGCAGTATTTT
>15|few|TRBV5-1|.|TRBJ1-3
CASSNPVGRGNTIYF
TGCGCCAGCAGTAACCCGGTGGGGAGAGGAAACACCATATATTTT
>16|.|TRBV19|.|TRBJ1-2
CASSDLGQTGNYGYTF
TGTGCCAGTAGTGATTTAGGGCAAACAGGAAACTATGGCTACACCTTC
>11|.|TRBV20-1|.|TRBJ2-5
CSRQAGETQYF
TGCAGTCGGCAGGCCGGCGAGACCCAGTACTTC
>14|once|TRBV7-3|.|TRBJ1-2
CASSPQAHGYGYTF
TGTGCCAGCAGCCCGCAAGCCCACGGCTATGGCTACACCTTC
>13|.|TRBV10-2|.|TRBJ1-1
CASTPLTVTEAFF
TGCGCCAGCACCCCATTAACAGTGACTGAAGCTTTCTTT
>16|.|TRBV5-4|TRBD2|TRBJ2-7
CASSPPGGAGVREQYF
TGTGCCAGCAGCCCTCCGGGTGGCGCGGGAGTAAGGGAGCAGTACTTC
>13|.|TRBV2|.|TRBJ1-1
CASSAQLYTEAFF
TGTGCCAGCAGTGCCCAGTTGTACACTGAAGCTTTCTTT
>15|once|TRBV5-1|.|TRBJ1-3
CASSLLASAGNTIYF
TGCGCCAGCAGCTTGCTCGCGTCTGCTGGAAACACCATATATTTT
>15|once|TRBV5-4|TRBD2|TRBJ2-5
CASSLRLAGEETQYF
TGTGCCAGCAGCTTGCGACTAGCGGGGGAAGAGACCCAGTACTTC
>14|.|TRBV6-2/TRBV6-3|.|TRBJ2-7
CASSYSQVSYEQYF
TGTGCCAGCAGTTACTCACAGGTTTCCTACGAGCAGTACTTC
>16|.|TRBV27|.|TRBJ2-3
CASSTSGTSVTDTQYF
TGTGCCAGCAGTACCTCCGGGACTTCCGTCACAGATACGCAGTATTTT
>14|.|TRBV6-1|.|TRBJ1-4
CASSERGEVEKLFF
TGTGCCAGCAGTGAACGGGGTGAAGTTGAAAAACTGTTTTTT
>13|.|TRBV2|.|TRBJ1-1
CARKAGVNTEAFF
TGTGCCAGGAAGGCAGGGGTGAACACTGAAGCTTTCTTT
>14|.|TRBV7-9|.|TRBJ2-7
CASSQDTTPYEQYF
TGTGCCAGCAGCCAGGACACCACCCCCTACGAGCAGTACTTC
>18|.|TRBV7-8|TRBD2|TRBJ2-1
CASSLARGLAEVYNEQFF
TGTGCCAGCAGCTTAGCGCGCGGACTAGCGGAGGTCTACAATGAGCAGTTCTTC
>14|.|TRBV18|TRBD1|TRBJ2-1
CASSPGTGPNEQFF
TGTGCCAGCTCACCAGGGACAGGGCCCAATGAGCAGTTCTTC
>15|.|TRBV6-2/TRBV6-3|TRBD2|TRBJ2-3
CASSYPKRGGDTQYF
TGTGCCAGCAGTTACCCAAAACGGGGAGGGGATACGCAGTATTTT
>15|.|TRBV18|.|TRBJ2-3
CASSRETAWTDTQYF
TGTGCCAGCTCGCGAGAGACAGCTTGGACAGATACGCAGTATTTT
>12|.|TRBV6-5|.|TRBJ1-1
CASSFNQGKAFF
TGTGCCAGCAGTTTCAATCAGGGGAAGGCTTTCTTT
>18|.|TRBV19|.|TRBJ2-6
CASSIAAGVGSGANVLTF
TGTGCCAGTAGTATAGCGGCAGGGGTGGGCTCTGGGGCCAACGTCCTGACTTTC
>15|once|TRBV6-5|TRBD2|TRBJ2-1
CATGLAGGSYNEQFF
TGTGCCACCGGACTAGCGGGAGGCTCCTACAATGAGCAGTTCTTC
>19|.|TRBV7-9|TRBD2|TRBJ2-5
CASSLFGTSGSTHPRVQYF
TGTGCCAGCAGCTTGTTCGGGACTAGCGGGTCCACTCATCCAAGAGTACAGTACTTC
>17|.|TRBV13|TRBD2|TRBJ2-3
CASSPRRRGGGTDTQYF
TGTGCCAGCAGCCCTCGGAGGCGGGGGGGCGGCACAGATACGCAGTATTTT
>15|.|TRBV3-1/TRBV3-2|.|TRBJ1-5
CATNRVGNSNQPQHF
TGTGCCACAAACAGGGTGGGAAATAGCAATCAGCCCCAGCATTTT
>16|.|TRBV18|.|TRBJ2-4
CASSPPGRQPKNIQYF
TGTGCCAGCTCACCTCCCGGTAGACAGCCCAAAAACATTCAGTACTTC
>13|.|TRBV19|.|TRBJ2-1
CASSDWIYNEQFF
TGTGCCAGTAGCGACTGGATCTACAATGAGCAGTTCTTC
>15|.|TRBV12-5|.|TRBJ2-1
CASGSPVGSYNEQFF
TGTGCTAGTGGTTCGCCGGTTGGCTCCTACAATGAGCAGTTCTTC
>16|.|TRBV10-2|TRBD2|TRBJ2-7
CASSEPSGRFADEQYF
TGCGCCAGCAGTGAGCCTAGCGGAAGGTTCGCGGACGAGCAGTACTTC